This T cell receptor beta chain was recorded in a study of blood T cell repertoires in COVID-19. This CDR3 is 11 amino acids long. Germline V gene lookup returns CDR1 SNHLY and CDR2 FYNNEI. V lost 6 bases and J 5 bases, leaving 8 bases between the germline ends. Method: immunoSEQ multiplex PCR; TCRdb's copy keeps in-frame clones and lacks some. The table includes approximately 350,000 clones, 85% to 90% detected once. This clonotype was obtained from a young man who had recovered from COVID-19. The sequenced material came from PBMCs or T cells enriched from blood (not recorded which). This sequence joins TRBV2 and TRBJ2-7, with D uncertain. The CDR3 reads CASSYTDEQYF. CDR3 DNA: TGTGCCAGCAGCTACACAGACGAGCAGTACTTC.